The table lists the clone carrying this T cell receptor beta chain with a few counts. As yet, its antigen is unknown. TCRdb reprocessed the 5' RACE reads via MiXCR and lists one record per CDR3 protein. Here the sample spans 350,000 or so distinct CDR3 sequences, approximately 8% being singletons. The data are from a study of CD8 T cells in ankylosing spondylitis. Whole-study findings and limits: Reports of some motif variants in reactive arthritis synovial fluid and blood predate this one. A motif of roughly 8 highly homologous TCR beta variants was seen as apparently characteristic of ankylosing spondylitis blood.

This CDR3 has 11 amino acids. The V and J ends lost 3 bases and 11 bases respectively, with 14 bases between them. Germline V lookup: CDR1 SQVTM, CDR2 ANQGSEA. The source of this sequence is a male donor with ankylosing spondylitis. This chain links TRBV29-1 with TRBJ2-7; D perhaps matches TRBD2 (6 bases). The sequenced material came from blood, either unsorted or a sorted T cell fraction (not recorded which). This chain's CDR3 is CSVERGREEYF. The CDR3 bases are TGCAGCGTTGAGAGGGGCAGGGAGGAGTACTTC.